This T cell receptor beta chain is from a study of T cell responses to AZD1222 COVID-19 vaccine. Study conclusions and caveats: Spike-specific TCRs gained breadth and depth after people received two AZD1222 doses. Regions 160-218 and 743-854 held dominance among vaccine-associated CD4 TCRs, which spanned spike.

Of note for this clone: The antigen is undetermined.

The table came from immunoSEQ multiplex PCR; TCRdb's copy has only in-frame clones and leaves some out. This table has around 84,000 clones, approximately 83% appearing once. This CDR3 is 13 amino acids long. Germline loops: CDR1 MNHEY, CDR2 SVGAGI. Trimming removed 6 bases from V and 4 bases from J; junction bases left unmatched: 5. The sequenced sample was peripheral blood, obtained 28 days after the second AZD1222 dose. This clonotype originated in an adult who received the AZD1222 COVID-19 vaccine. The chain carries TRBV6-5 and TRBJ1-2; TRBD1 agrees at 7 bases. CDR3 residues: CASSPTGTYGYTF. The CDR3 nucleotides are TGTGCCAGCAGCCCGACAGGGACCTATGGCTACACCTTC.